The clone carrying this TCR beta chain was observed many times. Antigen: not known. In building TCR beta libraries, iRepertoire HTBI primers were used together with Arm-PCR of CDR3 regions. Authors' processing steps: Among the samples, around 58 TRBV and some 13 TRBJ segments were identified. TCRdb reprocessed the multiplex PCR reads with MiXCR, giving one entry per CDR3 protein. The V and J calls follow TCRdb's processing rather than the paper's. The table has about 610,000 distinct CDR3 sequences, 15% to 20% seen once; the top ten hold 9.5% to 15%. The data derive from a study of regulatory T cells in long-lasting Graves disease. Study-level points and caveats: Graves' patients with persistent disease showed TCR diversity lower than patients newly diagnosed.

Time point given: newly diagnosed GD, antithyroid drugs for less than 3 months. The TCR library was prepared using RNA isolated from PBMCs. J gave up 3 bases and V 4 bases, and 7 bases lay outside the gene matches. This CDR3 has 16 residues. The germline CDR1 and CDR2 sequences are SGHNT and YENEEA. These same records also appear under a second study, on T cells in Graves' hyperthyroidism and ophthalmopathy. Per that study: A model of 13 V-J features distinguished ophthalmopathy from stable hyperthyroidism.

This TCR derives from a man aged 18-30 years with Graves disease. This chain links TRBV11-3 with TRBJ2-2; 8 bases are shared with TRBD2. Material: peripheral blood mononuclear cells (PBMCs), obtained at new diagnosis, from a patient treated with antithyroid drugs. The CDR3 here is CASSSGASGYTGELFF. CDR3 DNA sequence: TGTGCCAGCAGCTCCGGGGCTAGCGGGTACACCGGGGAGCTGTTTTTT.